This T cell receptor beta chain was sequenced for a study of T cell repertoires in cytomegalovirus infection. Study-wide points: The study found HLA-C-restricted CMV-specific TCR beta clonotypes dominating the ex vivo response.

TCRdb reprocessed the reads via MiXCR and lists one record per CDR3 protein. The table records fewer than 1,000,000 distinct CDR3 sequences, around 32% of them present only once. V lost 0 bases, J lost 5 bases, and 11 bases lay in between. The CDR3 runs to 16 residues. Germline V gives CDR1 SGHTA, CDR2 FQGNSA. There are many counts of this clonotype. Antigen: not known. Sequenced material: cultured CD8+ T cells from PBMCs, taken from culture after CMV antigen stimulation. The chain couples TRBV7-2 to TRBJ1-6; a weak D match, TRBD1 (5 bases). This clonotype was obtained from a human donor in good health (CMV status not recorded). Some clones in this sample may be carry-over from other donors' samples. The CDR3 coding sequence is TGTGCCAGCAGCTTAGCTAGGGGACGGCATAATTCACCCCTCCACTTT. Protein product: CASSLARGRHNSPLHF. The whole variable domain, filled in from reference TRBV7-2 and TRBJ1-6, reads GAGVSQSPSNKVTEKGKDVELRCDPISGHTALYWYRQSLGQGLEFLIYFQGNSAPDKSGLPSDRFSAERTGGSVSTLTIQRTQQEDSAVYLCASSLARGRHNSPLHFGNGTRLTVT.